This passage covers 14 T cell receptor beta chains from one sample sequenced in a study of spatial heterogeneity in lung cancer. Findings and caveats of the study: Higher tumor mutation counts went along with higher counts of expanded intratumoral alpha and beta TCRs.

What these receptors recognize is not known. From the 5' RACE reads, TCRdb called clonotypes with MiXCR, one entry per CDR3 protein. The sample has 9,000 to 9,500 distinct CDR3 sequences; about 6.7% are singletons. As to time point: sample taken at primary tumor resection. The source was lung tumor tissue, collected at surgery. These receptors all stem from a male donor with early-stage non-small cell lung cancer.

This clonotype was seen ten or more times. The gene calls are TRBV28 and TRBJ1-1; D is ambiguous. Germline V CDR1 and CDR2: MDHEN, SYDVKM. Trimming pared 5 bases from V and 12 bases from J, leaving 19 bases between. The CDR3 extends over 13 amino acids. CDR3 amino acids: CASSKGIGLVPFF. The CDR3, as DNA: TGTGCCAGCAGTAAGGGCATAGGTTTGGTTCCTTTCTTT.

By its share, this clonotype is medium-sized. This rearrangement joins TRBV5-5 to TRBJ1-5; no reliable D call. The CDR3 totals 14 residues. In germline, CDR1 is SGHKS, CDR2 YYEKEE (reference sequence). V lost 4 bases and J lost 2, with 10 bases in between. CDR3 sequence: CASSLGWRNQPQHF. CDR3 bases: TGTGCCAGCAGCCTGGGGTGGCGCAATCAGCCCCAGCATTTT.

This clonotype was detected many times. J is TRBJ1-1 and V is TRBV4-2, with D uncertain. This CDR3 is 15 amino acids long. Germline V gene lookup returns CDR1 LGHNA and CDR2 YNFKEQ. The V gene lost 1 base and the J gene lost 1 base, with 10 bases spanning the gap. CDR3 DNA sequence: TGTGCCAGCAGCCAAGCCGCACATACGAACACTGAAGCTTTCTTT. Protein product: CASSQAAHTNTEAFF.

By share of the sample, this clonotype is medium-sized (0.01 to 0.1%). The CDR3 sequence is CAWSTRTAYQPQHF. The DNA for the CDR3 is TGTGCCTGGAGTACCCGGACAGCATATCAGCCCCAGCATTTT. The V call is TRBV30, the J call TRBJ1-5; possible D gene TRBD1, 6 bases. The CDR3 is 14 residues long. CDR1 is GTSNPN, CDR2 SVGIG, per germline (reference sequence). The V end lost 2 bases, the J end lost 5 bases, and 13 bases lay between the germline ends.

This clonotype has only one observation. A junction boundary mismatches the germline segment, possibly from a read error. The chain links TRBV7-2 to TRBJ2-1; the match to TRBD2 covers 7 bases. The length of the CDR3 is 14 residues. Per germline, CDR1 SGHTA and CDR2 FQGNSA. The CDR3 protein is CARSLVRGNNEQFF. CDR3 DNA sequence: TGTGCCAGAAGCTTAGTGCGGGGGAACAATGAGCAGTTCTTC.

This clonotype was recorded many times. The chain employs TRBV5-1 and TRBJ1-2; 10 bases are a match to TRBD1. The trim removed 4 bases at V and 4 bases at J, leaving 4 bases unmatched. CDR3 length: 14 amino acids. Germline assignment: CDR1 SGHRS and CDR2 YFSETQ. CDR3 sequence (DNA): TGCGCCAGCAGCCTCGGACAGGGGGGCTATGGCTACACCTTC. It yields the protein CASSLGQGGYGYTF.

This clonotype has at least ten counts. The J gene is TRBJ1-1, the V gene TRBV24-1; possible D gene TRBD1, 6 bases. The CDR3 is 13 amino acids. V was pared by 3 bases and J by 5 bases, with 9 bases between. The germline V gene encodes CDR1 KGHDR and CDR2 SFDVKD. DNA of the CDR3: TGTGCCACCAGTGATGGGGGGCGAACTGAAGCTTTCTTT. Protein product: CATSDGGRTEAFF.

By frequency in the sample, this clonotype is medium-sized. The chain carries TRBV7-9 and TRBJ2-3; TRBD2 matches 10 bases. The germline V gene encodes CDR1 SEHNR and CDR2 FQNEAQ (reference sequence). J was trimmed by 0 bases and V by 4 bases; bases with no gene match: 10. The CDR3 loop spans 18 amino acids. CDR3 region: CASSSLWVAGGSTDTQYF. In DNA, the CDR3 is TGTGCCAGCAGCTCTCTTTGGGTAGCGGGGGGTAGCACAGATACGCAGTATTTT.

There are many counts of this clonotype. The rearrangement links TRBV7-2 to TRBJ2-3; 7 bases align to TRBD1. After removal of 5 bases from V and 2 bases from J, the junction contained 4 bases not matched to a gene. The germline gives CDR1 SGHTA, CDR2 FQGNSA. The length of the CDR3 is 14 residues. CDR3 amino acids: CASSRQGITDTQYF. In DNA, the CDR3 is TGTGCCAGCAGCCGACAGGGAATCACAGATACGCAGTATTTT.

This clonotype counts as medium-sized. The rearrangement links TRBV14 to TRBJ1-2; the D is unclear. The CDR3 is 15 residues long. The germline CDR1 and CDR2 sequences are SGHDN and FVKESK. V was shortened by 0 bases and J by 8 bases, with 16 bases between the two germline ends. For the CDR3, the DNA is TGTGCCAGCAGCCAAGATCTTGCCGGGAGCGGCGGCTACACCTTC. It encodes CASSQDLAGSGGYTF.

This clonotype has ten or more counts. The chain combines TRBV19 with TRBJ1-5; perhaps TRBD1 as D (5 bases). The V gene lost 8 bases and the J gene lost 4 bases, with 15 bases spanning the gap. Looked up from germline, CDR1 is LNHDA and CDR2 is SQIVND (reference sequence). This CDR3 contains 14 residues. Here the CDR3 reads CASARGVENQPQHF. CDR3 coding DNA: TGTGCCAGTGCCCGAGGGGTAGAGAATCAGCCCCAGCATTTT.

A note on this clonotype: The conserved closing phenylalanine or tryptophan is absent in this CDR3, likely reflecting a read error. This rearrangement joins TRBV15 to TRBJ2-7; D call uncertain. The ends were cut back, 0 bases at V and 4 bases at J, with 7 bases in the middle. CDR3 size: 13 residues. The germline gives CDR1 LNHNV, CDR2 YYDKDF (reference sequence). In DNA form, the CDR3 reads TGTGCCACCAGCAGAGATGTGGGGTACGAGCAGTACCTC. Protein product: CATSRDVGYEQYL.

This clonotype was detected many times. This chain uses TRBV4-1 with TRBJ1-1; D remains ambiguous. The V and J ends lost 0 bases and 11 bases respectively, with 13 bases between them. This CDR3 is built from 13 residues. The V gene's germline CDR1 is MGHRA and CDR2 YSYEKL. The CDR3 nucleotides are TGCGCCAGCAGCCAAGATTCGGGCAGGCCCGCTTTCTTT. This sequence encodes CASSQDSGRPAFF.

This clonotype was picked up many times. The chain joins TRBV10-3 to TRBJ1-1, with D uncertain. Germline-derived CDR1 and CDR2 are ENHRY and SYGVKD. The CDR3 sequence is 13 residues long. Trimming took 10 bases from V and 4 from J, leaving 16 bases between them. The CDR3 spells CATLTFDSTEAFF. CDR3 nucleotides: TGTGCCACCCTCACTTTTGATAGCACTGAAGCTTTCTTT.